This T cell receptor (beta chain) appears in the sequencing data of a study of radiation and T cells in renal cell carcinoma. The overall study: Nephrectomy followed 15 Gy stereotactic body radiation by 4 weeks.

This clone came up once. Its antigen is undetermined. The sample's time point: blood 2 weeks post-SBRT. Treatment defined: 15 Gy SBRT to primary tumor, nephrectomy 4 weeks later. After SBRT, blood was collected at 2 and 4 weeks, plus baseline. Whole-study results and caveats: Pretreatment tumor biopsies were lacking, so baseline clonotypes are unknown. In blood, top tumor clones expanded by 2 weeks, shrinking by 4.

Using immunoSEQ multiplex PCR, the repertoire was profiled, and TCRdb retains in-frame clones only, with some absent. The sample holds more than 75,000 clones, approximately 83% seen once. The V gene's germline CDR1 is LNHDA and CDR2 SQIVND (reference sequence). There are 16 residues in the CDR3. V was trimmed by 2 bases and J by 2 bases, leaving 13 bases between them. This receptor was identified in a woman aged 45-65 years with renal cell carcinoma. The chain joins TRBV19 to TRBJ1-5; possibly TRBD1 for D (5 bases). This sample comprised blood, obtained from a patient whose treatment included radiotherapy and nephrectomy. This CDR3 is CASSIPGPTGNQPQHF. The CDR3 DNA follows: TGTGCCAGTAGTATACCGGGGCCCACGGGCAATCAGCCCCAGCATTTT.